The sequence of this TCR beta chain was determined in a study of blood T cell repertoires in COVID-19. Study in general: Samples of COVID-19 (acute and convalescent) were obtained from the United States, Italy and Spain.

As processed by the authors: Scientists estimated how many nucleated cells there were by amplifying reference gene primers. TCRdb keeps only in-frame clones here, not all; method: immunoSEQ multiplex PCR. V and J calls and clone size are given by that table; D and trimming were obtained from the DNA. The sample carries fewer than 300,000 clones, about 80% recorded once. Looked up from germline, CDR1 is LNHDA and CDR2 is SQIVND (reference sequence). The CDR3 covers 15 residues. Losses at the gene ends were 6 bases for V and 2 bases for J; bases not matched to a gene: 8. Input material: peripheral blood. The sequence derives from a woman older than 75 with acute or convalescent COVID-19. The chain combines TRBV19 with TRBJ2-5, with 8 bases lining up with TRBD1. This CDR3 reads CASRAADRGQETQYF. In nucleotides, the CDR3 is TGTGCCAGTAGGGCCGCCGACAGGGGACAAGAGACCCAGTACTTC.